Listed below are T cell receptor beta chains from one sample, sequenced in a study of CD8 T cells in ankylosing spondylitis. From the 5' RACE reads, TCRdb called clonotypes with MiXCR, one entry per CDR3 protein. The sample includes around 94,000 distinct CDR3 sequences, roughly 10% of them seen just once. The source material was blood, either unsorted or a sorted T cell fraction (not recorded which). These receptor sequences come from a male donor with ankylosing spondylitis. CDR3s include the opening cysteine and the closing phenylalanine or tryptophan. A D gene is named only where the DNA matches it firmly. Where a row states a size, it is once, few, many or the class of an expanded clone; other rows omit it.

D gene: NA; V gene: TRBV9; clone size: few; J gene: TRBJ1-1; CDR3 protein: CASSERWAGVTEAFF; CDR3 DNA: TGTGCCAGCAGCGAGAGGTGGGCAGGGGTCACTGAAGCTTTCTTT
D gene: TRBD1; V gene: TRBV4-1; clone size: NA; J gene: TRBJ2-7; CDR3 protein: CASSQGRDSNYEQYF; CDR3 DNA: TGCGCCAGCAGCCAAGGCAGGGACAGCAACTACGAGCAGTACTTC
D gene: TRBD1; V gene: TRBV2; clone size: few; J gene: TRBJ1-2; CDR3 protein: CASSEVLWTGTNYGYTF; CDR3 DNA: TGTGCCAGCAGTGAAGTACTCTGGACAGGTACTAACTATGGCTACACCTTC
D gene: NA; V gene: TRBV12-5; clone size: NA; J gene: TRBJ1-1; CDR3 protein: CASGPTEAFF; CDR3 DNA: TGTGCTAGTGGGCCTACAGAGGCTTTCTTT
D gene: NA; V gene: TRBV16; clone size: NA; J gene: TRBJ2-2; CDR3 protein: CASSQGETGELFF; CDR3 DNA: TGTGCCAGCAGCCAAGGAGAAACCGGGGAGCTGTTTTTT
D gene: TRBD2; V gene: TRBV7-6; clone size: NA; J gene: TRBJ2-1; CDR3 protein: CASSPRTSEGNEQFF; CDR3 DNA: TGTGCCAGCAGCCCTCGGACTAGCGAGGGCAATGAGCAGTTCTTC
D gene: NA; V gene: TRBV29-1; clone size: few; J gene: TRBJ1-2; CDR3 protein: CSVVNNDGYTF; CDR3 DNA: TGCAGCGTTGTGAACAACGATGGCTACACCTTC
D gene: TRBD1; V gene: TRBV7-9; clone size: NA; J gene: TRBJ1-2; CDR3 protein: CASSLVGTGLMNYGYTF; CDR3 DNA: TGTGCCAGCAGCTTAGTAGGGACAGGGCTGATGAACTATGGCTACACCTTC
D gene: NA; V gene: TRBV6-2/TRBV6-3; clone size: many; J gene: TRBJ2-3; CDR3 protein: CASKTGDHTQYF; CDR3 DNA: TGTGCCAGCAAGACGGGGGACCATACGCAGTATTTT
D gene: TRBD1; V gene: TRBV3-1; clone size: many; J gene: TRBJ1-2; CDR3 protein: CASSHRTARDRRNYGYTF; CDR3 DNA: TGTGCCAGCAGCCACCGAACCGCACGGGACAGGCGAAACTATGGCTACACCTTC
D gene: TRBD2; V gene: TRBV15; clone size: NA; J gene: TRBJ2-1; CDR3 protein: CATSRDSPGLADIRAYNEQFF; CDR3 DNA: TGTGCCACCAGCAGAGATAGTCCCGGACTAGCGGACATACGGGCCTACAATGAGCAGTTCTTC
D gene: NA; V gene: TRBV10-1; clone size: many; J gene: TRBJ2-1; CDR3 protein: CASSDSNEQFF; CDR3 DNA: TGCGCCAGCAGCGACAGCAATGAGCAGTTCTTC
D gene: TRBD1; V gene: TRBV24-1; clone size: many; J gene: TRBJ2-6; CDR3 protein: CATSDSGTANPSGANVLTF; CDR3 DNA: TGTGCCACCAGTGATTCCGGGACAGCGAATCCCTCTGGGGCCAACGTCCTGACTTTC
D gene: TRBD1; V gene: TRBV20-1; clone size: many; J gene: TRBJ2-1; CDR3 protein: CSAPRYRQGGHNEQFF; CDR3 DNA: TGCAGTGCTCCAAGGTATCGACAGGGGGGACACAATGAGCAGTTCTTC
D gene: NA; V gene: TRBV5-6; clone size: many; J gene: TRBJ2-7; CDR3 protein: CASSYTGAYEQYF; CDR3 DNA: TGTGCCAGCAGCTATACAGGAGCCTACGAGCAGTACTTC
D gene: NA; V gene: TRBV25-1; clone size: few; J gene: TRBJ2-3; CDR3 protein: CASSEGGPGTDTQYF; CDR3 DNA: TGTGCCAGCAGTGAAGGTGGACCTGGAACAGATACGCAGTATTTT
D gene: TRBD2; V gene: TRBV25-1; clone size: few; J gene: TRBJ2-5; CDR3 protein: CASSAGLAETQYF; CDR3 DNA: TGTGCCAGCAGTGCAGGACTAGCGGAGACCCAGTACTTC
D gene: NA; V gene: TRBV2; clone size: many; J gene: TRBJ2-5; CDR3 protein: CASTESGETQYF; CDR3 DNA: TGTGCCAGTACTGAAAGCGGAGAGACCCAGTACTTC
D gene: NA; V gene: TRBV15; clone size: NA; J gene: TRBJ1-6; CDR3 protein: CATSRVPGGGNSPLHF; CDR3 DNA: TGTGCCACCAGCAGAGTCCCCGGGGGTGGCAATTCACCCCTCCACTTT
D gene: NA; V gene: TRBV13; clone size: NA; J gene: TRBJ1-4; CDR3 protein: CASSSLHATNEKLFF; CDR3 DNA: TGTGCCAGCAGCTCCCTCCACGCAACTAATGAAAAACTGTTTTTT
D gene: NA; V gene: TRBV12-3/TRBV12-4; clone size: few; J gene: TRBJ1-2; CDR3 protein: CASRLGHNYGYTF; CDR3 DNA: TGTGCCAGCAGGTTAGGACACAACTATGGCTACACCTTC
D gene: NA; V gene: TRBV30; clone size: few; J gene: TRBJ1-6; CDR3 protein: CAWMTGFSYNSPLHF; CDR3 DNA: TGTGCCTGGATGACAGGTTTCTCCTATAATTCACCCCTCCACTTT
D gene: TRBD2; V gene: TRBV11-2; clone size: many; J gene: TRBJ2-5; CDR3 protein: CASSLGAGLAELQETQYF; CDR3 DNA: TGTGCCAGCAGCTTAGGAGCGGGACTAGCGGAGCTCCAAGAGACCCAGTACTTC
D gene: TRBD2; V gene: TRBV29-1; clone size: NA; J gene: TRBJ2-7; CDR3 protein: CSVESEGRAGTGEQYF; CDR3 DNA: TGCAGCGTTGAATCGGAGGGGAGGGCCGGAACGGGCGAGCAGTACTTC
D gene: NA; V gene: TRBV11-2; clone size: many; J gene: TRBJ1-1; CDR3 protein: CASSLDTEAFF; CDR3 DNA: TGTGCCAGCAGCTTAGACACTGAAGCTTTCTTT
D gene: TRBD2; V gene: TRBV4-1; clone size: few; J gene: TRBJ2-3; CDR3 protein: CASSPPAGDTDTQYF; CDR3 DNA: TGCGCCAGCAGCCCTCCTGCGGGAGACACAGATACGCAGTATTTT
D gene: NA; V gene: TRBV30; clone size: many; J gene: TRBJ2-2; CDR3 protein: CAWLRANTGELFF; CDR3 DNA: TGTGCCTGGCTACGCGCGAACACCGGGGAGCTGTTTTTT
D gene: NA; V gene: TRBV7-9; clone size: many; J gene: TRBJ2-1; CDR3 protein: CASSFHRGDNEQFF; CDR3 DNA: TGTGCCAGCAGCTTCCATCGCGGCGACAATGAGCAGTTCTTC
D gene: NA; V gene: TRBV20-1; clone size: few; J gene: TRBJ2-7; CDR3 protein: CSAREMYGKSYEQYF; CDR3 DNA: TGCAGTGCTAGAGAGATGTATGGCAAATCCTACGAGCAGTACTTC
D gene: NA; V gene: TRBV7-9; clone size: few; J gene: TRBJ2-1; CDR3 protein: CASSAPSQGSYNEQFF; CDR3 DNA: TGTGCCAGCAGCGCCCCGAGCCAAGGGTCCTACAATGAGCAGTTCTTC
D gene: TRBD1; V gene: TRBV6-5; clone size: many; J gene: TRBJ1-1; CDR3 protein: CASSLTGSGNTEAFF; CDR3 DNA: TGTGCCAGCAGTCTGACAGGGTCTGGGAACACTGAAGCTTTCTTT
D gene: NA; V gene: TRBV7-9; clone size: many; J gene: TRBJ2-1; CDR3 protein: CASSSPGVSYNEQFF; CDR3 DNA: TGTGCCAGCAGCTCCCCCGGGGTATCCTACAATGAGCAGTTCTTC
D gene: TRBD1; V gene: TRBV27; clone size: few; J gene: TRBJ1-4; CDR3 protein: CASSVTGAPTNEKLFF; CDR3 DNA: TGTGCCAGCAGTGTTACAGGGGCCCCAACTAATGAAAAACTGTTTTTT
D gene: TRBD2; V gene: TRBV7-7; clone size: few; J gene: TRBJ2-1; CDR3 protein: CASSLSRAGGRGNEQFF; CDR3 DNA: TGTGCCAGCAGCTTAAGTCGAGCGGGAGGTAGAGGGAATGAGCAGTTCTTC
D gene: TRBD2; V gene: TRBV27; clone size: few; J gene: TRBJ2-1; CDR3 protein: CASKTSGSMDEQFF; CDR3 DNA: TGTGCCAGCAAGACTAGCGGGAGTATGGATGAGCAGTTCTTC
D gene: TRBD1; V gene: TRBV5-5; clone size: many; J gene: TRBJ1-1; CDR3 protein: CASSLTDRANTEAFF; CDR3 DNA: TGTGCCAGCAGCCTGACGGACAGGGCTAACACTGAAGCTTTCTTT
D gene: NA; V gene: TRBV7-9; clone size: few; J gene: TRBJ1-5; CDR3 protein: CASSPEGGSSNQPQHF; CDR3 DNA: TGTGCCAGCAGCCCCGAAGGTGGTAGTAGCAATCAGCCCCAGCATTTT
D gene: TRBD2; V gene: TRBV5-5; clone size: few; J gene: TRBJ2-1; CDR3 protein: CASSLRGAGPYNEQFF; CDR3 DNA: TGTGCCAGCAGCCTCCGGGGAGCGGGACCCTACAATGAGCAGTTCTTC
D gene: NA; V gene: TRBV3-1; clone size: many; J gene: TRBJ2-1; CDR3 protein: CASSQDGEGRDNEQFF; CDR3 DNA: TGTGCCAGCAGCCAAGATGGAGAGGGTAGGGACAATGAGCAGTTCTTC
D gene: TRBD1; V gene: TRBV10-1; clone size: NA; J gene: TRBJ2-1; CDR3 protein: CASSETGGSSYNEQFF; CDR3 DNA: TGCGCCAGCAGTGAGACAGGGGGATCTTCCTACAATGAGCAGTTCTTC
D gene: NA; V gene: TRBV24-1; clone size: many; J gene: TRBJ1-2; CDR3 protein: CATSDSQEILISHYGYTF; CDR3 DNA: TGTGCCACCAGTGATTCGCAGGAGATTTTAATAAGCCACTATGGCTACACCTTC
D gene: NA; V gene: TRBV5-4; clone size: NA; J gene: TRBJ1-3; CDR3 protein: CASSLTGGNTIYF; CDR3 DNA: TGTGCCAGCAGCTTGACAGGGGGAAACACCATATATTTT
D gene: NA; V gene: TRBV11-2; clone size: many; J gene: TRBJ2-5; CDR3 protein: CASSFGALTTQETQYF; CDR3 DNA: TGTGCCAGCAGCTTTGGCGCCCTGACCACCCAAGAGACCCAGTACTTC
D gene: NA; V gene: TRBV7-2; clone size: NA; J gene: TRBJ1-2; CDR3 protein: CASSSNPFGVGYTF; CDR3 DNA: TGTGCCAGCAGCTCAAACCCATTCGGGGTAGGCTACACCTTC
D gene: TRBD1; V gene: TRBV7-9; clone size: few; J gene: TRBJ1-2; CDR3 protein: CASSLGPGTGKNYGYTF; CDR3 DNA: TGTGCCAGCAGCTTAGGTCCAGGGACAGGGAAAAACTATGGCTACACCTTC